This T cell receptor beta chain was identified in a study of T cell changes during pregnancy in multiple sclerosis. This CDR3 is built from 13 residues. V lost 5 bases and J lost 5; bases outside the gene matches: 1. CDR1 and CDR2 from the germline V gene are MNHEY and SVGAGI. Clones were sequenced by immunoSEQ multiplex PCR, and TCRdb holds only the in-frame ones, with some missing. The sample holds 25,000 to 30,000 clones, roughly 84% seen once. The sequence was obtained from a female donor with multiple sclerosis, enrolled in a pregnancy study. The specimen was CD8+ T cells from peripheral blood mononuclear cells, collected after pregnancy. This chain uses TRBV6-5 with TRBJ1-2; TRBD1 agrees at 11 bases. The chain's CDR3 is CASSGTGGYGYTF. The DNA for the CDR3 is TGTGCCAGCAGTGGGACAGGGGGTTATGGCTACACCTTC.